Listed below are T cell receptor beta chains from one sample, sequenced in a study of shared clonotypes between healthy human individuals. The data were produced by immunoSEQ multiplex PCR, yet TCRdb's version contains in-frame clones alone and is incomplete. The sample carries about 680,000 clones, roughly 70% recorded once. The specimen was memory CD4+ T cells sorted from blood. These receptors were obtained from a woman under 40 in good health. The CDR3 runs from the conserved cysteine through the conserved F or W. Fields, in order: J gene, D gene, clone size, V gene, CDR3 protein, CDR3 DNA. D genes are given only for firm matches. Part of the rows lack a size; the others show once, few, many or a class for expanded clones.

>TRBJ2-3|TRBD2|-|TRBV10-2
CASSPGLANTDTQYF
TGCGCCAGCAGTCCGGGACTAGCGAACACAGATACGCAGTATTTT
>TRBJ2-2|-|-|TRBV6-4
CASSDSELGGDYGGELFF
TGTGCCAGCAGTGACTCTGAGCTTGGAGGGGATTACGGCGGGGAGCTGTTTTTT
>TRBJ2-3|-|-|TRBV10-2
CASSGGTSGTDTQYF
TGCGCCAGCAGCGGGGGCACTAGTGGCACAGATACGCAGTATTTT
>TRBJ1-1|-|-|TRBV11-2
CASSLTRDTEAFF
TGTGCCAGCAGCTTAACCCGGGACACTGAAGCTTTCTTT
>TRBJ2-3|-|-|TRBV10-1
CASSGSGGNFTDTQYF
TGCGCCAGCAGTGGAAGCGGAGGAAACTTCACAGATACGCAGTATTTT
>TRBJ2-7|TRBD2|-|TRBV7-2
CASSLYRLAETYEQYF
TGTGCCAGCAGCTTGTATCGTCTAGCGGAAACCTACGAGCAGTACTTC
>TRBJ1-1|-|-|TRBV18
CASSPGQDTEAFF
TGTGCCAGCTCACCGGGACAAGACACTGAAGCTTTCTTT
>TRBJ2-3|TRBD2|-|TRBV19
CASSIRWAGADTQYF
TGTGCCAGTAGTATTAGGTGGGCGGGAGCAGATACGCAGTATTTT
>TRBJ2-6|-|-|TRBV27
CASRGGRRANVLTF
TGTGCCAGCAGGGGCGGCCGCCGGGCCAACGTCCTGACTTTC
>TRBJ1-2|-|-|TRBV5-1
CASNSARGDGYTF
TGCGCCAGCAATTCGGCCAGGGGCGATGGCTACACCTTC
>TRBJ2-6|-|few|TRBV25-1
CASSESGSGANVLTF
TGTGCCAGCAGTGAGTCGGGCTCTGGGGCCAACGTCCTGACTTTC
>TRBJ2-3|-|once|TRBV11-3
CASSLSGTDTQYF
TGTGCCAGCAGCTTAAGTGGCACAGATACGCAGTATTTT
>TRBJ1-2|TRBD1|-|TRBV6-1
CASSDYRGPDSNYGYTF
TGTGCCAGCAGTGATTACAGGGGGCCTGATTCTAACTATGGCTACACCTTC
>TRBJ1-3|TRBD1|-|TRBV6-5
CASSEIRGPGNTIYF
TGTGCCAGCAGCGAGATTAGGGGGCCTGGAAACACCATATATTTT
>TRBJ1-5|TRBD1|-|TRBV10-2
CASSRTGDSNQPQHF
TGCGCCAGCAGCCGGACAGGGGATAGCAATCAGCCCCAGCATTTT
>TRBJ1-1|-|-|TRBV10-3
CAISEGYTEAFF
TGTGCCATCAGTGAGGGATACACTGAAGCTTTCTTT
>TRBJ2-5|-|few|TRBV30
CAWSVHFAETQYF
TGTGCCTGGAGTGTACACTTCGCAGAGACCCAGTACTTC
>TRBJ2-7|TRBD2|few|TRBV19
CASSTATSGRPDYEQYF
TGTGCCAGTAGTACCGCGACTAGCGGGAGACCTGACTACGAGCAGTACTTC
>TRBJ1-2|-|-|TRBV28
CASSLRPYDGGYTF
TGTGCCAGCAGTTTAAGGCCCTACGACGGTGGCTACACCTTC